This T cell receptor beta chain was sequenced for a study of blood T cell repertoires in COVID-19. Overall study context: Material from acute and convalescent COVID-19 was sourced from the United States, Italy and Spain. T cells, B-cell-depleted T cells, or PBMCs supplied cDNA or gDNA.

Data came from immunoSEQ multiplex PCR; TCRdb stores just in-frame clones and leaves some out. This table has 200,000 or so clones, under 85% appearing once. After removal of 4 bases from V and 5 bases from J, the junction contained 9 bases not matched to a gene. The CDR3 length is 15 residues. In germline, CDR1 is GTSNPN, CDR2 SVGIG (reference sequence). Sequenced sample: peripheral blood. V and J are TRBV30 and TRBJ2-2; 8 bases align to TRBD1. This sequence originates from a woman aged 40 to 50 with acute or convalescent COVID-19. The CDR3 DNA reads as TGTGCCTGGATGTGGACAGGGTTAAGGACCGGGGAGCTGTTTTTT. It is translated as CAWMWTGLRTGELFF.